The T cell receptor (beta chain) under discussion was sequenced for a study of neurological immune-mediated disorders. Sorted libraries were derived from approximately 990,000 CD4+ or CD8+ T cells. This clonotype has ten or more counts. TCRdb called the 5' RACE reads again in MiXCR, with one record for every CDR3 protein. The sample yields about 31,000 distinct CDR3 sequences, just over 4% seen once. The germline V and J ends were trimmed by 2 bases and 1 base, with 5 bases remaining between them. Germline assignment: CDR1 SGHTA and CDR2 FQGTGA. The CDR3 covers 13 residues. The sequence was obtained from a woman aged 40-49 years in good health. Sequenced: CD4+ T cells from blood. The V gene is TRBV7-3, the J gene TRBJ1-1; D gene unclear. As DNA, the CDR3 is TGTGCCAGCAGCTTAGCCGGGAACACTGAAGCTTTCTTT. Residues: CASSLAGNTEAFF.